The entry below describes one TCR beta chain. Antigen unknown. V gave up 0 bases and J gave up 9 bases; unmatched junction bases: 1. The CDR3 is 13 residues long. The germline V gene has CDR1 MNHEY and CDR2 SMNVEV (reference sequence). Building the TCR beta libraries relied on iRepertoire HTBI primers, and CDR3 regions underwent Arm-PCR. TCRdb reprocessed the multiplex PCR reads with MiXCR, giving one entry per CDR3 protein. The table includes approximately 490,000 distinct CDR3 sequences, around 15% detected once. The record originates from a study of regulatory T cells in long-lasting Graves disease. Study-level results: The study found TRBV28, TRBJ1-2 and TRBJ2-5 favored in persistent disease.

The time point is: newly diagnosed GD, antithyroid drugs for less than 3 months. After RNA was extracted from PBMCs, the TCR library was made from it. These data also formed part of another study, on T cells in Graves' hyperthyroidism and ophthalmopathy.

This sample comprised peripheral blood mononuclear cells (PBMCs), obtained at new diagnosis, from a patient treated with antithyroid drugs. The chain employs TRBV27 and TRBJ2-7, with 11 bases fitting TRBD2. The clonotype originates from a man aged 40-49 years with Graves disease. The CDR3 DNA reads as TGTGCCAGCAGTTTATCTACTAGCGGGAGGCAGTACTTC. This codes for CASSLSTSGRQYF.